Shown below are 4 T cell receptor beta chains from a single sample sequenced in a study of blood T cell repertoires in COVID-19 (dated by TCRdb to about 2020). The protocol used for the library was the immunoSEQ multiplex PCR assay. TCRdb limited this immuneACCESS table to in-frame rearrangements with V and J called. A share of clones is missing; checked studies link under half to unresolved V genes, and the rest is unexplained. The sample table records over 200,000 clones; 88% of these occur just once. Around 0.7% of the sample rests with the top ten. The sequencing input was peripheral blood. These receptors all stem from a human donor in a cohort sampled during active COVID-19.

CDR3 sequence: CASSVGRSSGEQYF. In nucleotides, the CDR3 is TGTGCCAGCAGCGTAGGAAGGAGTTCGGGAGAGCAGTACTTC. The V and J genes are TRBV9 and TRBJ2-7; tentative D call: TRBD2 (5 bases). This CDR3 has 14 residues. V lost 0 bases to trimming and J lost 7 bases, with 14 bases between them. Germline assignment: CDR1 SGDLS and CDR2 YYNGEE.

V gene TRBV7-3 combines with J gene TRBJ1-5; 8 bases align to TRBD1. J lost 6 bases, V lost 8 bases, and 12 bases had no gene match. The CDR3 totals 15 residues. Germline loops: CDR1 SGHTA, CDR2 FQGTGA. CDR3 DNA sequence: TGTGCCAGCGGATTATTGACAGGGGCGGTTCAGCCCCAGCATTTT. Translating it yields CASGLLTGAVQPQHF.

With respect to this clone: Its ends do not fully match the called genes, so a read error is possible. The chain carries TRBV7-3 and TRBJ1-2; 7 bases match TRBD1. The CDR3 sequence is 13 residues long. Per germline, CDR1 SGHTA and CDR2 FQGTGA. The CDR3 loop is CASSSGQNYGYTF. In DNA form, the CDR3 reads TGTGCCAGCAGCTCGGGACAGAACTACGGCTACACCTTC.

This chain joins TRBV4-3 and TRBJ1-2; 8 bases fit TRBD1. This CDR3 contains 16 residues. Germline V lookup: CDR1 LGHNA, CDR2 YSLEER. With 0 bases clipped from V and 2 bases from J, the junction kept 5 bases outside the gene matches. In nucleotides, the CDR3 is TGCGCCAGCAGCCAAGATTGGGGACAGGAGAACTATGGCTACACCTTC. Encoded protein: CASSQDWGQENYGYTF.